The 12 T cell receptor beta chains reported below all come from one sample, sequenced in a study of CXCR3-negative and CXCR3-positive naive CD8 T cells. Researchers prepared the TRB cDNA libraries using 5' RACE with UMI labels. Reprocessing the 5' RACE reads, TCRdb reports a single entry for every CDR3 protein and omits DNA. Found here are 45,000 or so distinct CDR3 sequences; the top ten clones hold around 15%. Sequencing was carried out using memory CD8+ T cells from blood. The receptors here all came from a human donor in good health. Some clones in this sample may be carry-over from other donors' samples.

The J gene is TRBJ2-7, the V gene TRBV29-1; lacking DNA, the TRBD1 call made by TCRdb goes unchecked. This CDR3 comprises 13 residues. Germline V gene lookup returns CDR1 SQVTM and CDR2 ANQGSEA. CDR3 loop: CSVRMTGSYEQYF.

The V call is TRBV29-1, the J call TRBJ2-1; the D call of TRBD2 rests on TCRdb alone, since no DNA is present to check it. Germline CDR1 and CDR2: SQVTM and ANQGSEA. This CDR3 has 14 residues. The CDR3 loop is CSVPSLAGVNEQFF.

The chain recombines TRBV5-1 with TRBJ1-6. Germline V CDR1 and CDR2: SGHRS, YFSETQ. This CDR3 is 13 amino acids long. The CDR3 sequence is CASSLGTGSPLHF. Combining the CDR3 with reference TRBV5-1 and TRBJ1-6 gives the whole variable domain KAGVTQTPRYLIKTRGQQVTLSCSPISGHRSVSWYQQTPGQGLQFLFEYFSETQRNKGNFPGRFSGRQFSNSRSEMNVSTLELGDSALYLCASSLGTGSPLHFGNGTRLTVT.

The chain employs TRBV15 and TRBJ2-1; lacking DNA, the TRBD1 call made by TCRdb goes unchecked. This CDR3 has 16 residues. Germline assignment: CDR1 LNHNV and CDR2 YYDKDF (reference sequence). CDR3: CATRREHGGLYNEQFF. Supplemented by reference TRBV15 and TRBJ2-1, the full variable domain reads DAMVIQNPRYQVTQFGKPVTLSCSQTLNHNVMYWYQQKSSQAPKLLFHYYDKDFNNEADTPDNFQSRRPNTSFCFLDIRSPGLGDTAMYLCATRREHGGLYNEQFFGPGTRLTVL.

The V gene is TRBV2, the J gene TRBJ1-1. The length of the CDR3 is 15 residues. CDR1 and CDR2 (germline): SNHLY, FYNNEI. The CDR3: CASKPTAGKNTEAFF.

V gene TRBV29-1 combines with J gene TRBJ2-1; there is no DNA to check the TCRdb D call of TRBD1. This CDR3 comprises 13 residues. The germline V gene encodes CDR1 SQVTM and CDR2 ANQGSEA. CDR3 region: CSVEPGGEYEQFF.

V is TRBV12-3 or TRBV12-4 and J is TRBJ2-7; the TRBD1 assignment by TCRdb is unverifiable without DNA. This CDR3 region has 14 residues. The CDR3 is CASKGQGARYEQYF.

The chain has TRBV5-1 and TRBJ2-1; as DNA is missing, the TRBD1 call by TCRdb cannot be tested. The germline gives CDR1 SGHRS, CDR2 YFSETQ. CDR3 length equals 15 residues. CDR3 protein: CASSYLGQVHNEQFF.

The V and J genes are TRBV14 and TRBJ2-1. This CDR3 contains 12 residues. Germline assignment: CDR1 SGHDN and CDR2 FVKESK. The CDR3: CASSHIYNEQFF. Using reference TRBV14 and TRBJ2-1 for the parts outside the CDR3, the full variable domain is EAGVTQFPSHSVIEKGQTVTLRCDPISGHDNLYWYRRVMGKEIKFLLHFVKESKQDESGMPNNRFLAERTGGTYSTLKVQPAELEDSGVYFCASSHIYNEQFFGPGTRLTVL.

CDR3 residues: CASSYREQETQYF. The V gene is TRBV6-6, the J gene TRBJ2-5; TCRdb outputs TRBD2, but without DNA this stays unchecked. Germline loops: CDR1 MNHNY, CDR2 SVGAGI (reference sequence). The CDR3 length is 13 residues.

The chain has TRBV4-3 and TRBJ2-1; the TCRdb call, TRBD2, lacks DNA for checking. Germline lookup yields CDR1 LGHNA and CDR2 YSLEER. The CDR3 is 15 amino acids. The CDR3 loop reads CASSQSASVYNEQFF.

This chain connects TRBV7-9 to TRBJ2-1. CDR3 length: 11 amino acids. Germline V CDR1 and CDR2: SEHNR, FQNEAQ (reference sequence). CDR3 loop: CASSARNEQFF. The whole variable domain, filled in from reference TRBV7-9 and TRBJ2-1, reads DTGVSQNPRHKITKRGQNVTFRCDPISEHNRLYWYRQTLGQGPEFLTYFQNEAQLEKSRLLSDRFSAERPKGSFSTLEIQRTEQGDSAMYLCASSARNEQFFGPGTRLTVL.